This TCR beta chain was sequenced during a study of regulatory T cells in long-lasting Graves disease. The sample's time point: newly diagnosed GD, antithyroid drugs for less than 3 months. The TCR library was prepared using RNA isolated from PBMCs. V lost 0 bases and J lost 15, with 18 bases in between. Germline CDR1 reads SNHLY; CDR2 reads FYNNEI. This CDR3 is 14 amino acids long. For TCR beta, libraries came from iRepertoire HTBI primers and Arm-PCR of CDR3 regions. TCRdb analysed the multiplex PCR reads with MiXCR anew, one entry per CDR3 protein. The data contain 500,000 or so distinct CDR3 sequences, about 16% of them seen just once; the ten biggest clones take up 9% to 15%. This clonotype was recorded at least ten times. The sample was also linked to a second study, of T cells in Graves' hyperthyroidism and ophthalmopathy.

This sequence joins TRBV2 and TRBJ2-1, with a weak D call TRBD1 (6 bases). Sequenced here: peripheral blood mononuclear cells (PBMCs), sampled at new diagnosis, from a patient treated with antithyroid drugs. The TCR sequence derives from a man in his forties with Graves disease. CDR3 region: CASSEARGRDNGFF. CDR3 sequence (DNA): TGTGCCAGCAGTGAAGCGCGAGGAAGGGACAATGGGTTCTTC. Variable domain in full (rest from reference TRBV2 and TRBJ2-1): EPEVTQTPSHQVTQMGQEVILRCVPISNHLYFYWYRQILGQKVEFLVSFYNNEISEKSEIFDDQFSVERPDGSNFTLKIRSTKLEDSAMYFCASSEARGRDNGFFGPGTRLTVL.